The TCR beta chain described here comes from a study of blood T cell repertoires in COVID-19. As for the study in general: Samples came from the United States, Italy and Spain, spanning acute and convalescent COVID-19. Nucleic acid was either cDNA or gDNA, and it came from T cells, B-cell-depleted T cells, or PBMCs.

After removal of 6 bases from V and 3 bases from J, the junction contained 7 bases not matched to a gene. Germline V gene data show CDR1 as MNHEY and CDR2 as SVGAGI. The CDR3 has 15 amino acids. In the original workflow: Reference gene primer amplification in the assay estimated nucleated cell counts. Measured with immunoSEQ multiplex PCR; TCRdb has only the in-frame clones, and not every one. V and J calls and clone size are those listed in that table; D and trimming were worked out from the DNA. Of under 95,000 clones listed, roughly 88% are singletons. The sequence came from a woman of 80 years or more with COVID-19, enrolled during active disease. The sample taken for sequencing was peripheral blood. The chain joins TRBV6-5 to TRBJ2-1, with 8 bases aligning to TRBD1. The CDR3 here is CASSPGGINYNEQFF. DNA for the CDR3: TGTGCCAGCAGCCCAGGGGGCATTAACTACAATGAGCAGTTCTTC.